This paragraph reports one TCR beta chain. Its antigen remains unidentified. This CDR3 spans 16 amino acids. Per the germline V gene, CDR1 is DFQATT and CDR2 is SNEGSKA (reference sequence). Trimming took 0 bases from V and 9 from J; bases not matched to a gene: 13. This specimen comes from a study of identical twins. It was template switching that added a universal primer site, and there were unique molecular identifiers on the cDNA. TCRdb reprocessed the 5' RACE reads with MiXCR, giving one entry per CDR3 protein. Here the sample spans a few hundred thousand distinct CDR3 sequences, approximately 8.8% being singletons. The study's findings and limits: For out-of-frame alpha sequences shared by twins, low generation probability was in excess. Zero-insertion findings could be partly confounded by invariant cells (MAIT and iNKT cells).

The sample consisted of naive T cells sorted from blood. The TCR was taken from a woman in her forties or fifties in good health. The V call is TRBV20-1, the J call TRBJ2-1; 8 nucleotides match TRBD2. The CDR3 coding sequence is TGCAGTGCTAGAGATGCAAGCGGGAGTTTTTGGGGTGAGCAGTTCTTC. As protein: CSARDASGSFWGEQFF.